The clone carrying this T cell receptor (beta chain) has just a few counts. Germline CDR1 reads LGHDT; CDR2 reads YNNKEL (reference sequence). With 0 bases removed from V and 8 bases from J, the gap between germline ends came to 10 bases. This CDR3 has 14 residues. The data were obtained in a study of T cells in Graves' hyperthyroidism and ophthalmopathy. TCR beta CDR3 region amplification was performed from RNA transcripts. First-round RT-PCR targeting the TCR CDR3 was performed with the HTBI primer set. Using its own MiXCR run on the multiplex PCR reads, TCRdb lists one record per CDR3 protein. The data contain 150,000 or so distinct CDR3 sequences, approximately 9% of them singletons.

The rearrangement joins TRBV3-1 to TRBJ2-2; D is undetermined. The TCR was taken from a woman aged 18-30 years with Graves' hyperthyroidism that later progressed to Graves' ophthalmopathy. The sample consisted of blood. The CDR3 sequence: CASSQDYGGGELFF. CDR3 nucleotides: TGTGCCAGCAGCCAAGATTACGGTGGGGGGGAGCTGTTTTTT.